These 2 T cell receptor beta chains were all obtained from the same sample, sequenced in a study of post-analysis software for immune sequencing data. Incorporated into the TCR beta cDNA libraries were unique molecular identifiers, which served to reduce PCR and sequencing biases. One entry per CDR3 protein results from TCRdb running MiXCR on the PCR reads. The sample lists fewer than 900,000 distinct CDR3 sequences; just over 45% were seen once. General study points: In patients, TRBV5-6, TRBV5-1 and TRBV20-1 belonged to several TRBV segments found more frequently than in controls.

Antigens of these TCRs are unknown. The sample consisted of blood. Receptor source: a girl aged 10-17 years with multiple sclerosis.

The V gene is TRBV27, the J gene TRBJ1-2, with D possibly matching TRBD1 (5 bases). Trimming removed 0 bases at V and 1 base at J, with 6 bases between. CDR1 MNHEY and CDR2 SMNVEV come from the germline V gene (reference sequence). There are 14 residues in the CDR3. CDR3 DNA sequence: TGTGCCAGCAGTTTATCCCAGGGTAACTATGGCTACACCTTC. Translated, it gives CASSLSQGNYGYTF.

This clonotype was detected a few times. The chain couples TRBV7-2 to TRBJ1-1; D not certain. V dropped 5 bases and J dropped 4 bases, with 23 bases sitting between them. Germline assignment: CDR1 SGHTA and CDR2 FQGNSA. This CDR3 region has 17 residues. DNA for the CDR3: TGTGCCAGCAGCCAAGAAGCCGGAAGGTTAGCATTCACTGAAGCTTTCTTT. This gives the protein CASSQEAGRLAFTEAFF.